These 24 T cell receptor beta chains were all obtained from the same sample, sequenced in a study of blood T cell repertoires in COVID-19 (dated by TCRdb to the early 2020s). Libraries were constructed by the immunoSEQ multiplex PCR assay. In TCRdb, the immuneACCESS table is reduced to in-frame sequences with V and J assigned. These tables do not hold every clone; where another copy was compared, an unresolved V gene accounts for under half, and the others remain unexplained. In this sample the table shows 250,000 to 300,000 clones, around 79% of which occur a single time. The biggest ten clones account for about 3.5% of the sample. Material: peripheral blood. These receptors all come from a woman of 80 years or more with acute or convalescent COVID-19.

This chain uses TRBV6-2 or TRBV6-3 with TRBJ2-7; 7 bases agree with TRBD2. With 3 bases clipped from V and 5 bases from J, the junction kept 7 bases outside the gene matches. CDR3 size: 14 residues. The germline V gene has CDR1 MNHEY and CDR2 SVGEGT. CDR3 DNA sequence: TGTGCCAGCAGTTATGACGGGACTAAGAACGAGCAGTACTTC. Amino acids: CASSYDGTKNEQYF.

The CDR3 loop reads CASSSPGGGQGRPNYGYTF. For the CDR3, the DNA is TGTGCCAGCAGCTCCCCCGGAGGGGGACAGGGGCGTCCTAACTATGGCTACACCTTC. The rearrangement uses TRBV7-2 and TRBJ1-2; 10 nucleotides align to TRBD1. CDR1 SGHTA and CDR2 FQGNSA come from the germline V gene. Trimming at V came to 4 bases and at J to 0 bases, leaving 14 bases not matched to a gene. CDR3 length: 19 amino acids.

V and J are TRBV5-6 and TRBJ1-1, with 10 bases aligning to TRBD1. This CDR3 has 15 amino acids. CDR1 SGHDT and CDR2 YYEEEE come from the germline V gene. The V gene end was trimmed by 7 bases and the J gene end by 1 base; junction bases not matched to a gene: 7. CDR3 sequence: CASRLRQGANTEAFF. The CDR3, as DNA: TGTGCCAGCCGCCTTAGACAGGGGGCGAACACTGAAGCTTTCTTT.

CDR3 protein: CASRDRLSGNTIYF. CDR3 DNA sequence: TGTGCCAGCAGGGACAGACTCTCTGGAAACACCATATATTTT. The chain uses TRBV6-5 and TRBJ1-3; D may be TRBD1 (6 bases). CDR1 is MNHEY, CDR2 SVGAGI, per germline. V was trimmed by 6 bases and J by 0 bases, leaving 9 bases between them. The CDR3 spans 14 residues.

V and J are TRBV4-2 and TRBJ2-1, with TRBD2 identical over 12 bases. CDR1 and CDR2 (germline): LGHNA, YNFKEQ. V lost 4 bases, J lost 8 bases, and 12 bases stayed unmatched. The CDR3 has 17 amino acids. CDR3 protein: CASSRWTLAGGFDEQFF. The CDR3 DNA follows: TGTGCCAGCAGCCGCTGGACGCTAGCGGGAGGGTTCGATGAGCAGTTCTTC.

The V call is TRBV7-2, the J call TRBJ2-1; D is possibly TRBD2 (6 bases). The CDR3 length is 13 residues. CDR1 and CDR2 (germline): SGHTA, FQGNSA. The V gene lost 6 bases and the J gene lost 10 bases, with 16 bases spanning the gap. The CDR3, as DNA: TGTGCCAGCAGACCCCCGACTAGAGGCGAGCAGTTCTTC. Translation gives CASRPPTRGEQFF.

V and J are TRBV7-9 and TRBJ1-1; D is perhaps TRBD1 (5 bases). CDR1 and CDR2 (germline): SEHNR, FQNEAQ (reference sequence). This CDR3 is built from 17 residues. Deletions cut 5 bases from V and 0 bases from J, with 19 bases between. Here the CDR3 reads CASSLRVKANMNTEAFF. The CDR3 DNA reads TGTGCCAGCAGCCTCAGGGTAAAGGCCAATATGAACACTGAAGCTTTCTTT.

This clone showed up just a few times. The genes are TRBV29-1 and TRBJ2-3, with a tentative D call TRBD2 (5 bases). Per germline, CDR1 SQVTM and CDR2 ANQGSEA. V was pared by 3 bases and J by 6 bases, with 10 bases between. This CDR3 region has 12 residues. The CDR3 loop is CSVDEGSDTQYF. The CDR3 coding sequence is TGCAGCGTTGACGAGGGAAGCGATACGCAGTATTTT.

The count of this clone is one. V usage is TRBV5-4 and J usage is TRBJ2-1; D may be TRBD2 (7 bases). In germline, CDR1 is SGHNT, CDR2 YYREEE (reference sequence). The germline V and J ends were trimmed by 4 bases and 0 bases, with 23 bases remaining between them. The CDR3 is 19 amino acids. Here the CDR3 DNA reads TGTGCCAGCAGCGCAGAGGGGGTAGCGGGCCATTCCTCCTACAATGAGCAGTTCTTC. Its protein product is CASSAEGVAGHSSYNEQFF.

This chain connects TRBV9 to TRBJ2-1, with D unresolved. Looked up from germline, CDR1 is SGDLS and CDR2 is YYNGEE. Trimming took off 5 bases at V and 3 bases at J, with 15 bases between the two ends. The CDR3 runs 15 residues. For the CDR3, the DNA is TGTGCCAGCAGTCCTAGAGATCTCAACTACAATGAGCAGTTCTTC. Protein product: CASSPRDLNYNEQFF.

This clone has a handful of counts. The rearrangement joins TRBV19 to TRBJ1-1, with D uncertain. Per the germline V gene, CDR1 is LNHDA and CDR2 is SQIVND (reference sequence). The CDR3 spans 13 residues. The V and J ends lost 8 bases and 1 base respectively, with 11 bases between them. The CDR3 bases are TGTGCCAGTCGGAGGGAGGGGAACACTGAAGCTTTCTTT. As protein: CASRREGNTEAFF.

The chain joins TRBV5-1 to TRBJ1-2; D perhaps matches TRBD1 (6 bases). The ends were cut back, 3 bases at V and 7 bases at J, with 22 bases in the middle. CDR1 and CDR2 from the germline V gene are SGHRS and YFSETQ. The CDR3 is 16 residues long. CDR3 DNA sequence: TGCGCCAGCAGCTATGGGGCCTTCACAGGGAATACTGGCTACACCTTC. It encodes CASSYGAFTGNTGYTF.

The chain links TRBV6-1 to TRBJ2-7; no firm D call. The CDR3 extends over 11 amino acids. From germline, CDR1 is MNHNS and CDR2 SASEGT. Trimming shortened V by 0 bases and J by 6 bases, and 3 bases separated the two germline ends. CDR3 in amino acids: CASSEAVEQYF. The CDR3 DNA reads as TGTGCCAGCAGTGAAGCCGTCGAGCAGTACTTC.

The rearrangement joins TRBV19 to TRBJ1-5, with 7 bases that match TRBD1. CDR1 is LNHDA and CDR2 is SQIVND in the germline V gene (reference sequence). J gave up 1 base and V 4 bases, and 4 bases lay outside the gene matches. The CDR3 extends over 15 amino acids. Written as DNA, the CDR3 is TGTGCCAGTAGTAGCCGGACAGGAAGCAATCAGCCCCAGCATTTT. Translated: CASSSRTGSNQPQHF.

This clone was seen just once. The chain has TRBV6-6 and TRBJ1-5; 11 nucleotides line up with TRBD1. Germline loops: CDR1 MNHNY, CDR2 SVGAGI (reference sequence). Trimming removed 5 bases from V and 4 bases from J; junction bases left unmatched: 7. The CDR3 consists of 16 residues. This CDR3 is CASSRGGTGGNQPQHF. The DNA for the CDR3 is TGTGCCAGCAGTCGAGGAGGGACAGGGGGTAATCAGCCCCAGCATTTT.

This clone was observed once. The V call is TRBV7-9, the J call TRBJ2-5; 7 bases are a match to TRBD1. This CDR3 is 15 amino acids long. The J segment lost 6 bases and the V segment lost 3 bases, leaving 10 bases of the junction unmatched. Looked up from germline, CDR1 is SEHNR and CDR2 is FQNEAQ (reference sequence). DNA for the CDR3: TGTGCCAGCAGCTTGTCCACAGGGGTTGTTCAGACCCAGTACTTC. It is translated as CASSLSTGVVQTQYF.

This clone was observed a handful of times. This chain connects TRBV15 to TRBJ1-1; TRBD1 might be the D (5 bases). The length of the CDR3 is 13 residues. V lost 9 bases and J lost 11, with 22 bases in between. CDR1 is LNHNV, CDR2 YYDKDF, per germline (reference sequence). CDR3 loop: CATAVTGLTVAFF. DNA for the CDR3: TGTGCCACGGCCGTTACAGGATTGACTGTGGCTTTCTTT.

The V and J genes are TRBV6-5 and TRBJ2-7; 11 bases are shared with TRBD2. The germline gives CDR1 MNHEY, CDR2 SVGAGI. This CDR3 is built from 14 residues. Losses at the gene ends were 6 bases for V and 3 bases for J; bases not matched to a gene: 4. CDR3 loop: CASRRTSGLYEQYF. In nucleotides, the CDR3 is TGTGCCAGCAGACGGACTAGCGGGCTCTACGAGCAGTACTTC.

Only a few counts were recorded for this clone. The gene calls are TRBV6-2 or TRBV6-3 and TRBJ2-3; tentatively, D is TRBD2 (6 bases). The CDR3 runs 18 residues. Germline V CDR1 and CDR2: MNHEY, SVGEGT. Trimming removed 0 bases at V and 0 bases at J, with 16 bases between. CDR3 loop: CASSYSIAEGPSTDTQYF. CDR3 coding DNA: TGTGCCAGCAGTTACTCGATAGCGGAGGGGCCGAGCACAGATACGCAGTATTTT.

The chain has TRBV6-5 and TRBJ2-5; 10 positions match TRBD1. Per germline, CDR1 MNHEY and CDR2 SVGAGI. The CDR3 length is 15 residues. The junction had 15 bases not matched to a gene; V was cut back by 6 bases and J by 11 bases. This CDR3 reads CASRPVDRGNYVQYF. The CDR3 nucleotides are TGTGCCAGCAGGCCCGTGGACAGGGGGAACTACGTGCAGTACTTC.

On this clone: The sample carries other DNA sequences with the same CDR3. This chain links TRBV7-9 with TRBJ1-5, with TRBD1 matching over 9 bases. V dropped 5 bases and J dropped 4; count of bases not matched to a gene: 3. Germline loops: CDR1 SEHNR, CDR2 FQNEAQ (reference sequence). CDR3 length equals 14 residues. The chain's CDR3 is CASSLGQGNQPQHF. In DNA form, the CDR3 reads TGTGCCAGCAGCCTGGGACAGGGTAATCAGCCCCAGCATTTT.

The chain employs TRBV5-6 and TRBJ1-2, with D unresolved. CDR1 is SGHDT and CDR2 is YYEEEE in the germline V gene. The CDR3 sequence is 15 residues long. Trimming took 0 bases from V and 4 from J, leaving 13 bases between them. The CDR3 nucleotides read TGTGCCAGCAGCTTGGGGGCCATATCAGGCTATGGCTACACCTTC. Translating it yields CASSLGAISGYGYTF.

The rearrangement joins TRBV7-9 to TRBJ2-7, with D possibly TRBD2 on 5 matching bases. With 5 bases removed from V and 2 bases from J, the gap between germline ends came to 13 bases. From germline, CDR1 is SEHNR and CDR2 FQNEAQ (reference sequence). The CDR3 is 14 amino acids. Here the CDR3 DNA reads TGTGCCAGCAGCCCCGACCTACTAGCCTACGAGCAGTACTTC. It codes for CASSPDLLAYEQYF.

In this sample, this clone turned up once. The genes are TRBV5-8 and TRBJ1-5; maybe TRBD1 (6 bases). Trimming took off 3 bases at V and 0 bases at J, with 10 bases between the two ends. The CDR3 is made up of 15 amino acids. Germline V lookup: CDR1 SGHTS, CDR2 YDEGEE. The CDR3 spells CASSSQGYSNQPQHF. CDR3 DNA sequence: TGTGCCAGCAGCTCACAGGGTTATAGCAATCAGCCCCAGCATTTT.